What follows are 21 T cell receptor beta chains derived from one specimen sequenced in a study of cytomegalovirus exposure and HLA in healthy donors. The primer mix had 60 Vbeta and 13 Jbeta primers. Sequenced by immunoSEQ multiplex PCR; TCRdb stores in-frame clones only, minus some. The repertoire holds under 200,000 clones, with 75% to 80% as singletons. The sequenced sample was PBMCs. All receptors derive from a man aged 50 or older in good health and CMV-seropositive.

This clone has more than one count but fewer than ten. CDR3 region: CASSLGLSGANVLTF. In DNA form, the CDR3 reads TGTGCCAGCAGCTTAGGACTTTCGGGGGCCAACGTCCTGACTTTC. This chain links TRBV11-2 with TRBJ2-6; D uncertain. Germline CDR1 and CDR2: SGHAT and FQNNGV. Deletions cut 1 base from V and 4 bases from J, with 8 bases between. The CDR3 runs to 15 residues.

The chain uses TRBV2 and TRBJ2-1; 12 bases are shared with TRBD2. The ends lost 6 bases at V and 6 bases at J; junction bases unmatched: 6. The CDR3 runs 15 residues. Germline assignment: CDR1 SNHLY and CDR2 FYNNEI. The CDR3, as DNA: TGTGCCAGCAGGCTCACTAGCGGGGGGCCCAATGAGCAGTTCTTC. It is translated as CASRLTSGGPNEQFF. Combining the CDR3 with reference TRBV2 and TRBJ2-1 gives the whole variable domain EPEVTQTPSHQVTQMGQEVILRCVPISNHLYFYWYRQILGQKVEFLVSFYNNEISEKSEIFDDQFSVERPDGSNFTLKIRSTKLEDSAMYFCASRLTSGGPNEQFFGPGTRLTVL.

This clone has only a few counts. V gene TRBV6-5 combines with J gene TRBJ2-7; 11 bases are a match to TRBD1. This CDR3 region has 15 residues. After removal of 2 bases from V and 3 bases from J, the junction contained 3 bases not matched to a gene. The V gene's germline CDR1 is MNHEY and CDR2 SVGAGI. The CDR3 DNA sequence: TGTGCCAGCAGTTACAGGGACAGGGGGGGCTACGAGCAGTACTTC. Its translation: CASSYRDRGGYEQYF.

In its sample, this clone was seen once. A junction boundary mismatches the germline segment, possibly from a read error. V and J are TRBV18 and TRBJ1-3, with TRBD1 matching over 7 bases. Germline V gives CDR1 KGHSH, CDR2 LQKENI. This CDR3 contains 18 residues. The CDR3 region is CASSPMTGRMGPGNTIYF. As DNA, the CDR3 is TGTGCCAGCTCACCGATGACAGGGAGGATGGGACCTGGAAATACCATATATTTT.

The gene calls are TRBV28 and TRBJ2-7; TRBD1 matches at 7 bases. Trimming at V came to 5 bases and at J to 5 bases, leaving 9 bases not matched to a gene. In germline, CDR1 is MDHEN, CDR2 SYDVKM. This CDR3 spans 14 amino acids. CDR3 in DNA: TGTGCCAGCAGTAACACCGGGACAGCGAACGAGCAGTACTTC. Amino acid sequence: CASSNTGTANEQYF.

The chain links TRBV5-6 to TRBJ1-6; 9 nucleotides match TRBD1. The CDR3 spans 16 residues. V shed 1 base, J shed 4 bases, and the junction held 3 bases outside the gene matches. Germline CDR1 SGHDT, CDR2 YYEEEE. The DNA for the CDR3 is TGTGCCAGCAGCTTGAGACAGGGGGTTTATAATTCACCCCTCCACTTT. It specifies CASSLRQGVYNSPLHF.

The chain is built from TRBV7-9 and TRBJ1-6, with no clear D. The CDR3 length is 14 residues. CDR1 and CDR2 from the germline V gene are SEHNR and FQNEAQ (reference sequence). Trimming shortened V by 5 bases and J by 7 bases, and 12 bases separated the two germline ends. CDR3 region: CASSPQVENSPLHF. The DNA of the CDR3 is TGTGCCAGCAGCCCCCAGGTAGAAAATTCACCCCTCCACTTT.

This clone appeared a single time. This rearrangement joins TRBV7-9 to TRBJ2-2; maybe TRBD1 (5 bases). CDR1 SEHNR and CDR2 FQNEAQ come from the germline V gene (reference sequence). With 6 bases removed from V and 5 bases from J, the gap between germline ends came to 13 bases. This CDR3 has 14 residues. This CDR3 reads CASSLQGLTGELFF. CDR3 bases: TGTGCCAGCAGTCTTCAGGGATTAACCGGGGAGCTGTTTTTT.

The rearrangement joins TRBV7-2 to TRBJ1-1, with D perhaps TRBD1 (6 bases). The germline gives CDR1 SGHTA, CDR2 FQGNSA. The V and J ends lost 6 bases and 0 bases respectively, with 11 bases between them. The length of the CDR3 is 14 residues. The CDR3 loop is CASRTQGMNTEAFF. DNA for the CDR3: TGTGCCAGCAGGACACAGGGCATGAACACTGAAGCTTTCTTT. Together with reference TRBV7-2 and TRBJ1-1, the CDR3 gives the full variable domain: GAGVSQSPSNKVTEKGKDVELRCDPISGHTALYWYRQSLGQGLEFLIYFQGNSAPDKSGLPSDRFSAERTGGSVSTLTIQRTQQEDSAVYLCASRTQGMNTEAFFGQGTRLTVV.

The CDR3 here is CASTKGFGHVGDTQYF. The CDR3 region has the DNA TGTGCCAGCACCAAGGGGTTTGGACATGTGGGAGATACGCAGTATTTT. The chain carries TRBV5-8 and TRBJ2-3, with D possibly TRBD1 on 5 matching bases. Germline V lookup: CDR1 SGHTS, CDR2 YDEGEE. V lost 6 bases, J lost 5 bases, and 22 bases lay in between. This CDR3 contains 16 residues. Drawing the rest from reference TRBV5-8 and TRBJ2-3, the complete variable domain is EAGVTQSPTHLIKTRGQQATLRCSPISGHTSVYWYQQALGLGLQFLLWYDEGEERNRGNFPPRFSGRQFPNYSSELNVNALELEDSALYLCASTKGFGHVGDTQYFGPGTRLTVL.

This clone was seen only a few times. CDR3 loop: CASSLTPGQGGGYTF. DNA of the CDR3: TGTGCCAGCTCACTAACACCGGGACAGGGCGGCGGCTACACCTTC. The chain employs TRBV18 and TRBJ1-2; 9 bases align to TRBD1. The germline V gene has CDR1 KGHSH and CDR2 LQKENI. The trim removed 4 bases at V and 8 bases at J, leaving 11 bases unmatched. This CDR3 comprises 15 residues.

Here the CDR3 reads CASSLLAGAGNQPQHF. The CDR3 nucleotides are TGTGCCAGCAGTTTATTAGCTGGCGCAGGCAATCAGCCCCAGCATTTT. The chain links TRBV28 to TRBJ1-5; D remains ambiguous. V lost 1 base and J lost 2, with 12 bases in between. The length of the CDR3 is 16 residues. Germline loops: CDR1 MDHEN, CDR2 SYDVKM. Combining the CDR3 with reference TRBV28 and TRBJ1-5 gives the whole variable domain DVKVTQSSRYLVKRTGEKVFLECVQDMDHENMFWYRQDPGLGLRLIYFSYDVKMKEKGDIPEGYSVSREKKERFSLILESASTNQTSMYLCASSLLAGAGNQPQHFGDGTRLSIL.

The gene calls are TRBV28 and TRBJ2-1; D may be TRBD2 (5 bases). V gave up 5 bases and J gave up 6 bases, with 14 bases separating them. The CDR3 extends over 14 amino acids. Germline values: CDR1 MDHEN, CDR2 SYDVKM. The chain's CDR3 is CASSLQRGSNEQFF. The CDR3 nucleotides read TGTGCCAGCAGTCTTCAAAGAGGGAGCAATGAGCAGTTCTTC.

V is TRBV28 and J is TRBJ2-7; D might be TRBD1 (7 bases). V was trimmed by 6 bases and J by 0 bases, leaving 18 bases between them. There are 16 residues in the CDR3. Germline CDR1 is MDHEN and CDR2 is SYDVKM. Here the CDR3 DNA reads TGTGCCAGCAGGCCCTGGGACAGCGGGTCCTCCTACGAGCAGTACGTC. Translated, it gives CASRPWDSGSSYEQYV.

The J gene is TRBJ2-1, the V gene TRBV5-5; 8 positions match TRBD2. The CDR3 length is 16 residues. Germline-derived CDR1 and CDR2 are SGHKS and YYEKEE (reference sequence). Trimming cost V 4 bases and J 10 bases; bases outside gene matches: 16. Here the CDR3 reads CASSQDLDGGAREQFF. The CDR3 DNA follows: TGTGCCAGCAGCCAAGATCTGGACGGGGGGGCTAGGGAGCAGTTCTTC.

V gene TRBV28 combines with J gene TRBJ2-7; D gene ambiguous. CDR1 is MDHEN, CDR2 SYDVKM, per germline. The CDR3 covers 16 residues. The V end lost 2 bases, the J end lost 2 bases, and 16 bases lay between the germline ends. CDR3: CASSLVRLGGPYEQYV. CDR3 nucleotide sequence: TGTGCCAGCAGTTTAGTCAGGCTGGGTGGCCCCTACGAGCAGTACGTC.

In this sample, this clone turned up once. CDR3 sequence (DNA): TGTGCCAGCAGCAAGGGGGCAGGAGAGACCCAGTACTTC. Protein product: CASSKGAGETQYF. The chain employs TRBV7-6 and TRBJ2-5; 7 nucleotides match TRBD1. The trim removed 5 bases at V and 4 bases at J, leaving 4 bases unmatched. The CDR3 length is 13 residues. Germline CDR1 and CDR2: SGHVS and FNYEAQ.

This clone has only a few counts. The V and J genes are TRBV13 and TRBJ1-2, with D uncertain. Trimming stripped 5 bases from V and 5 bases from J, with 21 bases between. CDR1 and CDR2 from the germline V gene are PRHDT and FYEKMQ (reference sequence). CDR3 length equals 16 residues. CDR3 amino acids: CASSPGSFVSGYGYTF. The CDR3 bases are TGTGCCAGCAGCCCCGGTTCATTTGTGTCCGGTTATGGCTACACCTTC.

This chain links TRBV6-1 with TRBJ2-5; 9 positions match TRBD1. Germline V gene data show CDR1 as MNHNS and CDR2 as SASEGT. V dropped 4 bases and J dropped 2; count of bases not matched to a gene: 8. This CDR3 comprises 16 residues. CDR3: CASSVPGQGRQETQYF. For the CDR3, the DNA is TGTGCCAGCAGTGTACCGGGACAGGGTAGGCAAGAGACCCAGTACTTC.

The chain has TRBV5-1 and TRBJ1-1; D is possibly TRBD1 (6 bases). There are 15 residues in the CDR3. Germline CDR1 SGHRS, CDR2 YFSETQ. V lost 2 bases and J 2 bases, leaving 13 bases between the germline ends. The CDR3 DNA is TGCGCCAGCAGCTTACAGGGTGCTGGAAACACTGAAGCTTTCTTT. Translation: CASSLQGAGNTEAFF.

The chain employs TRBV6-1 and TRBJ2-3, with D perhaps matching TRBD2 (6 bases). The ends were cut back, 3 bases at V and 2 bases at J, with 12 bases in the middle. The CDR3 contains 15 residues. Germline CDR1 MNHNS, CDR2 SASEGT. CDR3 amino acids: CASSDLDYPTDTQYF. The CDR3 DNA sequence: TGTGCCAGCAGTGATCTGGACTACCCCACAGATACGCAGTATTTT.